The 20 T cell receptor beta chains reported below all come from one sample, sequenced in a study of T cells in tuberculosis. Profiled with immunoSEQ multiplex PCR; TCRdb holds only in-frame clones, not every one. In the table there are some 34,000 clones, less than 95% of which are singletons. The source material was PBMCs. Receptors were obtained from a donor aged 10-30 years with latent tuberculosis or without tuberculosis infection. Some clones in this sample may be carry-over from other donors' samples.

The gene calls are TRBV5-6 and TRBJ1-3; D gene unclear. The CDR3 has 14 amino acids. V was clipped by 3 bases and J by 4 bases, with 11 bases between them. Germline V gives CDR1 SGHDT, CDR2 YYEEEE. The CDR3 nucleotides read TGTGCCAGCAGCTCGGGATACTCCGGAAACACCATATATTTT. As protein: CASSSGYSGNTIYF.

CDR3 DNA sequence: TGTGCCAGCAGGGGGGACTCTGTTAACTATGGCTACACCTTC. Protein: CASRGDSVNYGYTF. This chain connects TRBV2 to TRBJ1-2; a weak D match, TRBD1 (5 bases). This CDR3 comprises 14 residues. V was clipped by 6 bases and J by 1 base, with 12 bases between them. Germline CDR1 is SNHLY and CDR2 is FYNNEI.

This clone was counted a single time. V usage is TRBV15 and J usage is TRBJ1-6; no definite D call. From germline, CDR1 is LNHNV and CDR2 YYDKDF (reference sequence). This CDR3 contains 13 residues. V lost 0 bases, J lost 14 bases, and 11 bases lay in between. The CDR3 spells CATSRDMSLALHF. The CDR3 bases are TGTGCCACCAGCAGAGATATGAGTTTGGCCCTCCACTTT.

In its sample, this clone was seen once. The rearrangement links TRBV6-6 to TRBJ1-1, with 7 bases fitting TRBD1. With 6 bases clipped from V and 2 bases from J, the junction kept 6 bases outside the gene matches. CDR3 length: 14 residues. Germline V lookup: CDR1 MNHNY, CDR2 SVGAGI (reference sequence). CDR3 sequence: CASSRGTANTEAFF. In DNA form, the CDR3 reads TGTGCCAGCAGCCGCGGGACAGCTAACACTGAAGCTTTCTTT.

The chain links TRBV2 to TRBJ2-5; 8 nucleotides line up with TRBD2. The CDR3 sequence is 16 residues long. V was pared by 6 bases and J by 2 bases, with 11 bases of the junction left unmatched. Germline V gives CDR1 SNHLY, CDR2 FYNNEI. CDR3 loop: CASRQTTSATQETQYF. As DNA, the CDR3 is TGTGCCAGCAGACAGACGACTAGCGCGACTCAAGAGACCCAGTACTTC.

The genes are TRBV18 and TRBJ2-2, with 14 nucleotides matching TRBD2. Germline lookup yields CDR1 KGHSH and CDR2 LQKENI. The CDR3 extends over 18 amino acids. Trimming at V came to 2 bases and at J to 2 bases, leaving 4 bases not matched to a gene. The CDR3 spells CASSPRLAGGPNTGELFF. CDR3 coding DNA: TGTGCCAGCTCACCAAGACTAGCGGGAGGGCCTAACACCGGGGAGCTGTTTTTT.

The chain recombines TRBV7-9 with TRBJ2-2; 9 positions agree with TRBD1. V dropped 7 bases and J dropped 3; count of bases not matched to a gene: 6. From germline, CDR1 is SEHNR and CDR2 FQNEAQ (reference sequence). CDR3 size: 15 residues. CDR3 sequence: CASNLWDRDTGELFF. The CDR3 nucleotides read TGTGCCAGCAACCTTTGGGACAGGGACACCGGGGAGCTGTTTTTT.

As DNA, the CDR3 is TGTGCCAGCAGTCGACAGGGCGAGCAGTACTTC. This encodes CASSRQGEQYF. The chain employs TRBV6-1 and TRBJ2-7; 7 positions agree with TRBD1. The V and J ends lost 5 bases and 6 bases, in that order; junction bases with no gene match: 1. This CDR3 is built from 11 residues. Germline-derived CDR1 and CDR2 are MNHNS and SASEGT.

The genes are TRBV10-3 and TRBJ1-2, with TRBD1 as a possible D gene (6 bases). V was cut by 0 bases and J by 3 bases, with 14 bases left in between. From germline, CDR1 is ENHRY and CDR2 SYGVKD. This CDR3 spans 16 amino acids. CDR3 nucleotide sequence: TGTGCCATCAGTGAGTCGGGGGCATCGGAGGACTATGGCTACACCTTC. As protein: CAISESGASEDYGYTF.

This clone was seen just once. V usage is TRBV19 and J usage is TRBJ1-2; TRBD1 matches at 8 bases. CDR3 length equals 13 residues. After removal of 6 bases from V and 8 bases from J, the junction contained 8 bases not matched to a gene. Germline V CDR1 and CDR2: LNHDA, SQIVND (reference sequence). The CDR3 reads CASRRTGMEGYTF. In nucleotides, the CDR3 is TGTGCCAGTAGGAGGACAGGGATGGAGGGCTACACCTTC.

V gene TRBV4-1 combines with J gene TRBJ2-6; D not resolved. Trimming cost V 1 base and J 0 bases, with 7 bases left between them. The CDR3 spans 16 residues. Per the germline V gene, CDR1 is MGHRA and CDR2 is YSYEKL. CDR3: CASSQGPFSGANVLTF. As DNA, the CDR3 is TGCGCCAGCAGCCAAGGTCCGTTCTCTGGGGCCAACGTCCTGACTTTC.

This chain links TRBV6-6 with TRBJ1-3, with a possible D match to TRBD1 (6 bases). The length of the CDR3 is 14 residues. V dropped 6 bases and J dropped 8 bases, with 17 bases sitting between them. CDR1 and CDR2 (germline): MNHNY, SVGAGI (reference sequence). The CDR3: CASRAGGAGYTIYF. The CDR3 DNA reads as TGTGCCAGCAGGGCTGGGGGGGCTGGGTACACCATATATTTT.

V usage is TRBV5-1 and J usage is TRBJ2-1; D is ambiguous. Germline V CDR1 and CDR2: SGHRS, YFSETQ. Trimming stripped 3 bases from V and 4 bases from J, with 14 bases between. The length of the CDR3 is 15 residues. Here the CDR3 DNA reads TGCGCCAGCAGCTCCCCTAGTCTACCTTACAATGAGCAGTTCTTC. It encodes CASSSPSLPYNEQFF.

This clone was counted between two and nine times. V and J are TRBV7-9 and TRBJ2-7; 9 nucleotides align to TRBD1. V lost 5 bases, J lost 2 bases, and 4 bases stayed unmatched. The germline V gene encodes CDR1 SEHNR and CDR2 FQNEAQ (reference sequence). The CDR3 sequence is 14 residues long. CDR3 in amino acids: CASSTRDRAYEQYF. The DNA of the CDR3 is TGTGCCAGCAGCACCCGGGACAGGGCCTACGAGCAGTACTTC.

This chain connects TRBV2 to TRBJ2-7; 8 bases line up with TRBD1. Germline lookup yields CDR1 SNHLY and CDR2 FYNNEI. This CDR3 has 14 amino acids. The V and J ends lost 0 bases and 8 bases, in that order; junction bases with no gene match: 6. CDR3 residues: CASSEATGGIQQYF. In nucleotides, the CDR3 is TGTGCCAGCAGTGAAGCCACAGGGGGTATCCAGCAGTACTTC.

The chain recombines TRBV13 with TRBJ2-3; 7 nucleotides align to TRBD1. CDR3 length equals 18 residues. Germline trimming cut 8 bases from V and 1 base from J; bases unmatched to any gene: 18. The germline CDR1 and CDR2 sequences are PRHDT and FYEKMQ (reference sequence). For the CDR3, the DNA is TGTGCCAGCTTGACAGGGAGAGGAGGCTGGACAGGCACAGATACGCAGTATTTT. This translates into CASLTGRGGWTGTDTQYF.

The V call is TRBV7-9, the J call TRBJ2-7, with a possible D match to TRBD1 (6 bases). Germline loops: CDR1 SEHNR, CDR2 FQNEAQ (reference sequence). The V end was cut by 5 bases, the J end by 3 bases, with 14 bases between. This CDR3 is built from 14 residues. CDR3 loop: CASSPTGFGYEQYF. CDR3 nucleotides: TGTGCCAGCAGCCCGACAGGCTTTGGCTACGAGCAGTACTTC.

The V gene is TRBV28, the J gene TRBJ2-7; 7 nucleotides align to TRBD2. This CDR3 region has 14 residues. From germline, CDR1 is MDHEN and CDR2 SYDVKM. V trimming: 8 bases; J trimming: 3 bases; junction bases outside the gene matches: 10. The chain's CDR3 is CASSAGRGGYEQYF. CDR3 DNA: TGTGCCAGCTCAGCGGGACGGGGAGGCTACGAGCAGTACTTC.

The chain carries TRBV5-1 and TRBJ2-1, with 12 nucleotides matching TRBD2. The CDR3 consists of 16 residues. Germline V CDR1 and CDR2: SGHRS, YFSETQ. V was clipped by 0 bases and J by 5 bases; unmatched bases: 3. CDR3 nucleotides: TGCGCCAGCAGCTTGGGGACTAGCGGGAACCACAATGAGCAGTTCTTC. Its translation: CASSLGTSGNHNEQFF. Looking up the rest from reference TRBV5-1 and TRBJ2-1 gives the full variable domain: KAGVTQTPRYLIKTRGQQVTLSCSPISGHRSVSWYQQTPGQGLQFLFEYFSETQRNKGNFPGRFSGRQFSNSRSEMNVSTLELGDSALYLCASSLGTSGNHNEQFFGPGTRLTVL.

The chain has TRBV29-1 and TRBJ1-2; D gene uncertain. The CDR3 consists of 14 residues. V was pared by 4 bases and J by 0 bases, with 12 bases between. The germline V gene encodes CDR1 SQVTM and CDR2 ANQGSEA. CDR3: CSVAVGLTNYGYTF. The CDR3 nucleotides are TGCAGCGTTGCAGTCGGACTTACTAACTATGGCTACACCTTC.